These 15 T cell receptor beta chains were all obtained from the same sample, sequenced in a study of cytomegalovirus exposure and HLA in healthy donors. The data were produced by immunoSEQ multiplex PCR, yet TCRdb's version contains in-frame clones alone and is incomplete. The table has under 300,000 clones, 70% to 90% seen once. The specimen was PBMCs. The receptors were gathered from a woman younger than 30 in good health and CMV-seronegative.

The chain employs TRBV19 and TRBJ2-7, with 8 nucleotides matching TRBD1. The CDR3 consists of 15 residues. Trimming took 6 bases from V and 4 from J; bases not matched to a gene: 11. Germline CDR1 reads LNHDA; CDR2 reads SQIVND (reference sequence). The CDR3 nucleotides are TGTGCCAGTAGCCGGGTAGGACAGGGAATGTACGAGCAGTACTTC. Amino acid sequence: CASSRVGQGMYEQYF.

This chain uses TRBV30 with TRBJ2-5; D unresolved. V was shortened by 0 bases and J by 3 bases, with 14 bases between the two germline ends. The CDR3 contains 15 residues. Germline V gives CDR1 GTSNPN, CDR2 SVGIG (reference sequence). The CDR3 loop is CAWSVSSADKETQYF. CDR3 in DNA: TGTGCCTGGAGTGTCTCATCGGCGGATAAAGAGACCCAGTACTTC. Filled out from reference TRBV30 and TRBJ2-5, the complete variable domain reads SQTIHQWPATLVQPVGSPLSLECTVEGTSNPNLYWYRQAAGRGLQLLFYSVGIGQISSEVPQNLSASRPQDRQFILSSKKLLLSDSGFYLCAWSVSSADKETQYFGPGTRLLVL.

This chain joins TRBV4-1 and TRBJ2-7; 8 bases are a match to TRBD1. The ends lost 0 bases at V and 4 bases at J; junction bases unmatched: 17. This CDR3 region has 19 residues. Germline V gene data show CDR1 as MGHRA and CDR2 as YSYEKL. The DNA for the CDR3 is TGCGCCAGCAGCCAAGAAAAAGGGGGAACCGGGACAGGTAGTTACGAGCAGTACTTC. Translating it yields CASSQEKGGTGTGSYEQYF.

V and J are TRBV30 and TRBJ2-2; the D gene is possibly TRBD2 (6 bases). The germline CDR1 and CDR2 sequences are GTSNPN and SVGIG (reference sequence). The CDR3 has 14 amino acids. V lost 3 bases to trimming and J lost 1 base, with 9 bases between them. Written as DNA, the CDR3 is TGTGCCTGGAGCCCGGGACTGAACACCGGGGAGCTGTTTTTT. It specifies CAWSPGLNTGELFF.

V and J are TRBV5-4 and TRBJ2-1, with D uncertain. CDR1 and CDR2 from the germline V gene are SGHNT and YYREEE (reference sequence). V lost 4 bases and J lost 8, with 13 bases in between. The CDR3 totals 13 residues. As DNA, the CDR3 is TGTGCCAGCAGCCTTTTATCTATCCATGAGCAGTTCTTC. It translates to CASSLLSIHEQFF. The full variable domain, its missing parts supplied by reference TRBV5-4 and TRBJ2-1, is ETGVTQSPTHLIKTRGQQVTLRCSSQSGHNTVSWYQQALGQGPQFIFQYYREEENGRGNFPPRFSGLQFPNYSSELNVNALELDDSALYLCASSLLSIHEQFFGPGTRLTVL.

J is TRBJ1-1 and V is TRBV30, with 7 positions matching TRBD1. The length of the CDR3 is 15 residues. Germline V CDR1 and CDR2: GTSNPN, SVGIG (reference sequence). The junction had 13 bases not matched to a gene; V was cut back by 5 bases and J by 4 bases. The chain's CDR3 is CAWLHYRDRTTEAFF. Here the CDR3 DNA reads TGTGCCTGGCTACACTATCGGGACAGAACCACTGAAGCTTTCTTT.

J is TRBJ2-3 and V is TRBV5-1; 7 nucleotides match TRBD1. CDR1 SGHRS and CDR2 YFSETQ come from the germline V gene. The CDR3 has 16 amino acids. J gave up 1 base and V 0 bases, and 5 bases lay outside the gene matches. The CDR3 protein is CASSLGRDRGTDTQYF. CDR3 nucleotide sequence: TGCGCCAGCAGCTTGGGCCGGGACAGAGGCACAGATACGCAGTATTTT.

The rearrangement uses TRBV5-1 and TRBJ1-1, with D possibly TRBD1 on 6 matching bases. The V end was cut by 4 bases, the J end by 4 bases, with 17 bases between. CDR1 and CDR2 (germline): SGHRS, YFSETQ. CDR3 size: 15 residues. This chain's CDR3 is CASSSRAGESTEAFF. For the CDR3, the DNA is TGCGCCAGCAGCAGCCGGGCAGGGGAGAGCACTGAAGCTTTCTTT.

The V and J genes are TRBV2 and TRBJ1-3, with no clear D. This CDR3 is 12 amino acids long. The V and J ends lost 4 bases and 3 bases respectively, with 4 bases between them. Germline CDR1 SNHLY, CDR2 FYNNEI. Written as DNA, the CDR3 is TGTGCCAGCAGTGTCGGTGGAAACACCATATATTTT. Amino acids: CASSVGGNTIYF. The variable domain in full, with the rest retrieved from reference TRBV2 and TRBJ1-3, is EPEVTQTPSHQVTQMGQEVILRCVPISNHLYFYWYRQILGQKVEFLVSFYNNEISEKSEIFDDQFSVERPDGSNFTLKIRSTKLEDSAMYFCASSVGGNTIYFGEGSWLTVV.

The rearrangement joins TRBV28 to TRBJ2-7; no clear D. Between the trimmed V and J ends, which lost 6 bases and 2 bases, there was a span of 5 bases. From germline, CDR1 is MDHEN and CDR2 SYDVKM. The CDR3 has 11 residues. The DNA of the CDR3 is TGTGCCAGCAGCAACACCTACGAGCAGTACTTC. The encoded protein is CASSNTYEQYF.

The chain couples TRBV6-1 to TRBJ2-1; 9 bases agree with TRBD1. CDR3 length: 14 residues. The germline V gene has CDR1 MNHNS and CDR2 SASEGT. J lost 4 bases, V lost 7 bases, and 5 bases had no gene match. DNA of the CDR3: TGTGCCAGCACCTCCGGGACAGGGTACAATGAGCAGTTCTTC. It is translated as CASTSGTGYNEQFF.

The chain employs TRBV19 and TRBJ2-1, with D perhaps matching TRBD1 (5 bases). The CDR3 is made up of 13 amino acids. Germline loops: CDR1 LNHDA, CDR2 SQIVND (reference sequence). V was pared by 7 bases and J by 1 base, with 8 bases between. CDR3 in amino acids: CASKGLSYNEQFF. Written as DNA, the CDR3 is TGTGCCAGTAAGGGGCTATCCTACAATGAGCAGTTCTTC.

This chain connects TRBV4-3 to TRBJ2-3; D is perhaps TRBD1 (7 bases). The CDR3 runs to 16 residues. Germline CDR1 is LGHNA and CDR2 is YSLEER. V was trimmed by 0 bases and J by 8 bases, leaving 18 bases between them. The CDR3 DNA reads TGCGCCAGCAGCCAAGATCGGTACAGGGGAGGTGGTACGCAGTATTTT. The encoded protein is CASSQDRYRGGGTQYF.

The rearrangement uses TRBV29-1 and TRBJ2-1; D ambiguous. The CDR3 loop spans 11 amino acids. Trimming shortened V by 6 bases and J by 5 bases, and 8 bases separated the two germline ends. Germline V gene lookup returns CDR1 SQVTM and CDR2 ANQGSEA. The CDR3 nucleotides are TGCAGCGTAAGTAGAGACAATGAGCAGTTCTTC. Translation gives CSVSRDNEQFF.

This chain joins TRBV18 and TRBJ2-7, with 8 nucleotides matching TRBD1. CDR1 and CDR2 from the germline V gene are KGHSH and LQKENI. The CDR3 is 17 residues long. J was trimmed by 2 bases and V by 3 bases; bases with no gene match: 12. The CDR3 region is CASSPPTNRGTAYEQYF. The CDR3 DNA reads TGTGCCAGCTCACCTCCGACCAACAGGGGGACCGCCTACGAGCAGTACTTC.